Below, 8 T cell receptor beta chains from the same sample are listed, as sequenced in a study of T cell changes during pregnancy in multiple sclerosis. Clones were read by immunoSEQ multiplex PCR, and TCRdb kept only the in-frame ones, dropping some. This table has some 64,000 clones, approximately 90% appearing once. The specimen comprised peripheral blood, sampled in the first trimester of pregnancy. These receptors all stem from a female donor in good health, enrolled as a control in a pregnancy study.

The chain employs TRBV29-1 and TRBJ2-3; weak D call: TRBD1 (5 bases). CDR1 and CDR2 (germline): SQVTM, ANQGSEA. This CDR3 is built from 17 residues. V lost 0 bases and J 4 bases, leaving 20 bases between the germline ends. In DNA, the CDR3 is TGCAGCGTTGAAGATCAACAGGACACGAATCTTGCAGATACGCAGTATTTT. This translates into CSVEDQQDTNLADTQYF.

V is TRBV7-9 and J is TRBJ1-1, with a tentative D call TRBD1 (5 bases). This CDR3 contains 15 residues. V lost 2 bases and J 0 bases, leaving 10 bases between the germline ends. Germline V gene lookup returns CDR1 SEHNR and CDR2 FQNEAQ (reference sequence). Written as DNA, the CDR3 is TGTGCCAGCAGCTTAACCGACAGTATGAACACTGAAGCTTTCTTT. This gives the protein CASSLTDSMNTEAFF.

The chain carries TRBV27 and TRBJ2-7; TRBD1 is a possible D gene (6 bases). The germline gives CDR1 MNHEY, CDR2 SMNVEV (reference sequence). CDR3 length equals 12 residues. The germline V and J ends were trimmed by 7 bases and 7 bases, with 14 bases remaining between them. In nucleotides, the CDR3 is TGTGCCAGCACCCAAGGGGGTGAAGAGCAGTACTTC. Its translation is CASTQGGEEQYF.

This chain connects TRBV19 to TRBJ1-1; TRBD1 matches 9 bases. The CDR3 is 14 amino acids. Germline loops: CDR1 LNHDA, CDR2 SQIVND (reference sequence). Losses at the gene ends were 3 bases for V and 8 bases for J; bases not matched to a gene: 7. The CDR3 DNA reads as TGTGCCAGTAGTATGGAACAGGGGGCGTGGGAAGCTTTCTTT. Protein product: CASSMEQGAWEAFF. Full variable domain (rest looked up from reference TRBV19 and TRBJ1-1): DGGITQSPKYLFRKEGQNVTLSCEQNLNHDAMYWYRQDPGQGLRLIYYSQIVNDFQKGDIAEGYSVSREKKESFPLTVTSAQKNPTAFYLCASSMEQGAWEAFFGQGTRLTVV.

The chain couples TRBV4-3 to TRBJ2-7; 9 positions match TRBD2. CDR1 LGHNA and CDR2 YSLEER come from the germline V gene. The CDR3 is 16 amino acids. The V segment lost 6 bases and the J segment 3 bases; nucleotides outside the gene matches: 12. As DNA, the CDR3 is TGCGCCAGCAGAACATCCTCGGCTAGCGGGGACTACGAGCAGTACTTC. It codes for CASRTSSASGDYEQYF.

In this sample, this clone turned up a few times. The CDR3 is CASSLQGSEAFF. The CDR3 coding sequence is TGCGCCAGCAGCTTACAGGGGAGTGAAGCTTTCTTT. The rearrangement joins TRBV5-1 to TRBJ1-1; TRBD1 aligns across 7 bases. CDR1 is SGHRS and CDR2 is YFSETQ in the germline V gene. The trim removed 2 bases at V and 7 bases at J, leaving 2 bases unmatched. This CDR3 spans 12 amino acids.

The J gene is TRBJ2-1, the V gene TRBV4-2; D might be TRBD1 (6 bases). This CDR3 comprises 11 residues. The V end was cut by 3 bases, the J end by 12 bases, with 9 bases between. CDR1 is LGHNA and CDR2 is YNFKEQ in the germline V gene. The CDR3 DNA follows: TGTGCCAGCAGCCAGGACAGACGGCAGTTCTTC. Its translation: CASSQDRRQFF.

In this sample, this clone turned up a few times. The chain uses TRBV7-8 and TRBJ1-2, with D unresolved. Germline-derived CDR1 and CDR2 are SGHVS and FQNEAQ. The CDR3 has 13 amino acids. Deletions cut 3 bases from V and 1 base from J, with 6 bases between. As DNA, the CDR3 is TGTGCCAGCAGCTTGAGGGTTAACTATGGCTACACCTTC. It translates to CASSLRVNYGYTF.